This entry concerns a single TCR beta chain. This specimen belongs to a study of cytomegalovirus exposure and HLA in healthy donors. This PCR relied on a set of 60 Vbeta primers and 13 Jbeta primers. The repertoire was sequenced with immunoSEQ multiplex PCR; TCRdb's copy has only in-frame clones and lacks some. The table lists around 170,000 clones, roughly four fifths of them singletons. Sampled while nominally healthy, donors likely had unrecorded immune exposures. Per germline, CDR1 GTSNPN and CDR2 SVGIG (reference sequence). Trimming removed 3 bases at V and 3 bases at J, with 9 bases between. CDR3 length equals 12 residues.

This TCR derives from a man aged 18 to 29 in good health and CMV-seronegative. Sequenced material: PBMCs. The chain carries TRBV30 and TRBJ2-7, with a weak D call TRBD1 (6 bases). The CDR3 sequence is CAWSRGGYEQYF. In DNA, the CDR3 is TGTGCCTGGAGCCGAGGGGGCTACGAGCAGTACTTC.